The entry below gives a single TCR beta chain sequence along with its context. Antigen: not known. Using immunoSEQ multiplex PCR, the repertoire was profiled, and TCRdb retains in-frame clones only, with some absent. The sample carries over 120,000 clones, approximately 88% recorded once. Per germline, CDR1 KGHDR and CDR2 SFDVKD. CDR3 length: 14 residues. Germline trimming cut 4 bases from V and 8 bases from J; bases unmatched to any gene: 6. This entry is derived from a study of T cell responses to AZD1222 COVID-19 vaccine. Overall study findings and caveats: White British people made up most donors, females outnumbered males, and clonal diversity was possibly underestimated.

This chain uses TRBV24-1 with TRBJ1-2; TRBD1 matches at 10 bases. The sequence derives from an adult who received the MenACWY meningococcal vaccine as a control. The sample here was peripheral blood, taken 28 days after the second dose of the MenACWY control vaccine. CDR3: CATSDPGTGDGYTF. The CDR3 DNA sequence: TGTGCCACCAGTGACCCCGGGACAGGGGACGGCTACACCTTC.